These 24 T cell receptor beta chains originate from one sample sequenced in a study of T cells expressing NK-cell markers. TCRdb re-analyzed the 5' RACE reads; it lists each CDR3 protein once, without DNA. The sample includes about 540,000 distinct CDR3 sequences. The material sequenced was blood T cells: a sorted CD56 or NKG2C T cell subset, CD4+ or CD8+ T cells, or bulk PBMC T cells (not recorded which). Receptors were obtained from a man aged 18 to 30 in good health.

V gene TRBV5-1 combines with J gene TRBJ2-3; without DNA, the TCRdb call of TRBD1 cannot be checked. The CDR3 extends over 15 amino acids. Germline CDR1 and CDR2: SGHRS and YFSETQ. CDR3 sequence: CASSLALGGTDTQYF.

The J gene is TRBJ2-2, the V gene TRBV11-2; the D call of TRBD2 rests on TCRdb alone, since no DNA is present to check it. CDR1 is SGHAT and CDR2 is FQNNGV in the germline V gene. CDR3 length: 17 residues. CDR3 in amino acids: CASSLDRLAGAGGELFF.

V is TRBV5-6 and J is TRBJ2-5; TCRdb designates TRBD1, a call that cannot be tested without DNA. Looked up from germline, CDR1 is SGHDT and CDR2 is YYEEEE. CDR3 size: 16 residues. The CDR3 protein is CASSLEKTGRRGAQYF.

V is TRBV12-3 or TRBV12-4 and J is TRBJ1-5. The CDR3 contains 15 residues. Here the CDR3 reads CASRLNLMNDQPQHF.

The chain's CDR3 is CSVSAATGELFF. V is TRBV29-1 and J is TRBJ2-2. Germline loops: CDR1 SQVTM, CDR2 ANQGSEA. The length of the CDR3 is 12 residues.

This rearrangement joins TRBV6-2 or TRBV6-3 to TRBJ2-1; checking the TCRdb D call of TRBD2 is not possible without DNA. Germline CDR1 and CDR2: MNHEY and SVGEGT. This CDR3 has 15 residues. This CDR3 reads CARNRGTSGNNEQFF.

This chain connects TRBV5-1 to TRBJ2-1; TCRdb picks TRBD1, but there is no DNA to check that call. Germline CDR1 reads SGHRS; CDR2 reads YFSETQ. The CDR3 totals 13 residues. Here the CDR3 reads CASRTGGFNEQFF.

The V gene is TRBV11-2, the J gene TRBJ2-7. The CDR3 sequence is 17 residues long. The germline V gene has CDR1 SGHAT and CDR2 FQNNGV. CDR3 amino acids: CASSLEKKLWSSYEQYF.

The rearrangement links TRBV29-1 to TRBJ2-3; with no DNA, the TCRdb D assignment of TRBD1 cannot be verified. Looked up from germline, CDR1 is SQVTM and CDR2 is ANQGSEA. The CDR3 runs 13 residues. CDR3 loop: CSVFQGAADTQYF.

The V call is TRBV29-1, the J call TRBJ2-4. The CDR3 has 13 amino acids. The germline gives CDR1 SQVTM, CDR2 ANQGSEA. CDR3 sequence: CSVEIRAENIQYF.

The chain joins TRBV20-1 to TRBJ2-3; absent DNA, TCRdb's TRBD1 call cannot be checked. Germline V lookup: CDR1 DFQATT, CDR2 SNEGSKA (reference sequence). CDR3 length equals 14 residues. The CDR3 is CSAPPGGHRDTQYF.

The chain links TRBV4-3 to TRBJ2-2; without DNA, the TCRdb call of TRBD1 cannot be checked. CDR3 length equals 15 residues. CDR1 and CDR2 (germline): LGHNA, YSLEER. The CDR3 here is CASSQDERGAGELFF.

This chain joins TRBV29-1 and TRBJ1-2; TCRdb lists TRBD1, though no DNA is available to test this call. The CDR3 loop spans 12 amino acids. The germline V gene has CDR1 SQVTM and CDR2 ANQGSEA. The chain's CDR3 is CSVTDRASGYTF. The entire variable domain, with the rest obtained from reference TRBV29-1 and TRBJ1-2, is as follows: SAVISQKPSRDICQRGTSLTIQCQVDSQVTMMFWYRQQPGQSLTLIATANQGSEATYESGFVIDKFPISRPNLTFSTLTVSNMSPEDSSIYLCSVTDRASGYTFGSGTRLTVV.

CDR3: CAISESEVEQFF. The rearrangement links TRBV10-3 to TRBJ2-1. The CDR3 consists of 12 residues. Germline V gene data show CDR1 as ENHRY and CDR2 as SYGVKD.

V and J are TRBV7-9 and TRBJ2-5; the TCRdb call, TRBD1, lacks DNA for checking. Germline-derived CDR1 and CDR2 are SEHNR and FQNEAQ (reference sequence). The CDR3 has 13 residues. The CDR3 is CASSLAEQGWWYF. The entire variable domain, with the rest obtained from reference TRBV7-9 and TRBJ2-5, is as follows: DTGVSQNPRHKITKRGQNVTFRCDPISEHNRLYWYRQTLGQGPEFLTYFQNEAQLEKSRLLSDRFSAERPKGSFSTLEIQRTEQGDSAMYLCASSLAEQGWWYFGPGTRLLVL.

The chain uses TRBV2 and TRBJ2-7; lacking DNA, the TRBD1 call made by TCRdb goes unchecked. Germline V gives CDR1 SNHLY, CDR2 FYNNEI. The CDR3 loop spans 12 amino acids. CDR3 region: CASNGQGGEQYF.

The CDR3 sequence: CASSLAGDLDTQYF. V is TRBV7-9 and J is TRBJ2-3. CDR1 and CDR2 (germline): SEHNR, FQNEAQ (reference sequence). The CDR3 spans 14 residues.

This rearrangement joins TRBV6-5 to TRBJ2-1. The germline V gene has CDR1 MNHEY and CDR2 SVGAGI. This CDR3 contains 12 residues. The CDR3 here is CATRGAYNEQFF.

The chain carries TRBV12-3 or TRBV12-4 and TRBJ1-1; TCRdb picks TRBD1, but there is no DNA to check that call. This CDR3 spans 13 amino acids. The CDR3 loop reads CASSGTANTEAFF.

This chain links TRBV4-1 with TRBJ1-4; TCRdb gives TRBD1 as the D gene, but with no DNA this cannot be confirmed. Germline CDR1 MGHRA, CDR2 YSYEKL. This CDR3 is built from 16 residues. The CDR3 is CASSQGGQKINEKLFF.

The V gene is TRBV10-2, the J gene TRBJ2-1; the TCRdb call, TRBD2, lacks DNA for checking. CDR1 and CDR2 from the germline V gene are WSHSY and SAAADI. The CDR3 spans 11 residues. The CDR3 is CASTASVEQFF.

This chain joins TRBV29-1 and TRBJ2-5; the TCRdb D gene call, TRBD2, has no DNA to confirm it. This CDR3 contains 14 residues. Per the germline V gene, CDR1 is SQVTM and CDR2 is ANQGSEA. CDR3 region: CSVRSGSSLETQYF.

The chain recombines TRBV20-1 with TRBJ2-4; checking the TCRdb D call of TRBD2 is not possible without DNA. The CDR3 totals 16 residues. Looked up from germline, CDR1 is DFQATT and CDR2 is SNEGSKA (reference sequence). This CDR3 reads CSARGAGSGKRNIQYF.

The chain couples TRBV11-2 to TRBJ2-7. The germline CDR1 and CDR2 sequences are SGHAT and FQNNGV. The CDR3 runs to 12 residues. The CDR3 region is CASSYIADEQYF.